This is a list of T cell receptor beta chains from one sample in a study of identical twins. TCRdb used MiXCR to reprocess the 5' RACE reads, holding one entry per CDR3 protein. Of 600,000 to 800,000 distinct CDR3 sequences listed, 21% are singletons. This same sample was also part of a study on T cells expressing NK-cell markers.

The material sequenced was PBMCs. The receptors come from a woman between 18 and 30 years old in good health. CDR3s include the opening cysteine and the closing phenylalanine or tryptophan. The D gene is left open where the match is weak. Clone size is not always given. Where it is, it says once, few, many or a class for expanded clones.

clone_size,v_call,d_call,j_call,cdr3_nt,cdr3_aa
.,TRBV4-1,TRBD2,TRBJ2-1,TGCGCCAGCAGCCACGGACTAGCGGGGGGTAATGAGCAGTTCTTC,CASSHGLAGGNEQFF
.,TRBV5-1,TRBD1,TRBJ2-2,TGCGCCAGCAGCTTGCGTGCAGGGGGCACCGGGGAGCTGTTTTTT,CASSLRAGGTGELFF
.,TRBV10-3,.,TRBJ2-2,TGTGCCATCACCCCCCGGGGTGGAAACACCGGGGAGCTGTTTTTT,CAITPRGGNTGELFF
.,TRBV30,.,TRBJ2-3,TGTGCCTGGAGTGTCGGCACCACCGGGGCGGATACGCAGTATTTT,CAWSVGTTGADTQYF
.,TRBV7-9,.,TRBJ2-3,TGTGCCAGCAGCTCGGGGACCGCCACAGATACGCAGTATTTT,CASSSGTATDTQYF
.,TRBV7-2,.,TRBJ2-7,TGTGCCAGCAGCTTCCGGGACTCAGGGTACGAGCAGTACTTC,CASSFRDSGYEQYF
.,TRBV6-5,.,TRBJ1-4,TGTGCCAGCAGTTACACCGGACAGCGTTCGAATGAAAAACTGTTTTTT,CASSYTGQRSNEKLFF
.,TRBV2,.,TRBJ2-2,TGTGCCAGCAGTGAGGAGCCGGCCGGGGAGCTGTTTTTT,CASSEEPAGELFF
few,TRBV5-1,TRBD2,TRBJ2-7,TGCGCCAGCAGCTTGAACAGGGGAGCTAGCGGGACACACGAGCAGTACTTC,CASSLNRGASGTHEQYF
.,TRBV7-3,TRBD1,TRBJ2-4,TGTGCCAGCAGCAGGGACAGGGAAGGCATTCAGTACTTC,CASSRDREGIQYF
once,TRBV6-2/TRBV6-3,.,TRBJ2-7,TGTGCCAGCAGTCTGAAGGGGAACCTGGGAGAGCAGTACTTC,CASSLKGNLGEQYF
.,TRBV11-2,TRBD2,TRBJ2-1,TGTGCCAGCAGCTCCCGACTAGCGGGAGTGGGCTACAATGAGCAGTTCTTC,CASSSRLAGVGYNEQFF
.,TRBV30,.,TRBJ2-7,TGTGCCTGGAGGGGGACCTTGCCCACATACGAGCAGTACTTC,CAWRGTLPTYEQYF
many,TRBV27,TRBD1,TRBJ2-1,TGTGCCAGCTCTCCAGGGGGCCGCAATGAGCAGTTCTTC,CASSPGGRNEQFF
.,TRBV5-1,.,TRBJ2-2,TGCGCCAGCAGCTTGGGTGACGTAACCGGGGAGCTGTTTTTT,CASSLGDVTGELFF
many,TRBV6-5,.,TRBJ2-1,TGTGCCAGCAGTACCTGGGGAAGTGAGCAGTTCTTC,CASSTWGSEQFF
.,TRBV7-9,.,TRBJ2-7,TGTGCCAGCAGCTCACAGGGCCAGGGAGGCTACGAGCAGTACTTC,CASSSQGQGGYEQYF
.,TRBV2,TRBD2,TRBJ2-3,TGTGCCAGCAGTGGAGGACTAGCGGGGTACACAGATACGCAGTATTTT,CASSGGLAGYTDTQYF
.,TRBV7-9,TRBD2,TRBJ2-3,TGTGCCAGCAGCACACTAGCGGAGGGTCCAGATACGCAGTATTTT,CASSTLAEGPDTQYF
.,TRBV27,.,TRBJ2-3,TGTGCCAGCAGTTTAGTTTCCCGAACAGGGCGTACGCAGTATTTT,CASSLVSRTGRTQYF
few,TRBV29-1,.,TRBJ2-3,TGCAGCGTCGGTACAGGAGGAGATACGCAGTATTTT,CSVGTGGDTQYF
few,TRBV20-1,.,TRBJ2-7,TGCAGTGCTAGAGATGGTGGGGCAAAATGGGAGCAGTACTTC,CSARDGGAKWEQYF
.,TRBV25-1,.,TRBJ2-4,TGTGCCAGCGGGGGACAAACAGGGGCCAAAAACATTCAGTACTTC,CASGGQTGAKNIQYF
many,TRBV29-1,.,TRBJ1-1,TGCAGCGGGCGTAAGTCGATGAACACTGAAGCTTTCTTT,CSGRKSMNTEAFF
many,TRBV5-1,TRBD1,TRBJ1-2,TGCGCCAGCAGCTTAGGTGCCAGGGGGAACTATGGCTACACCTTC,CASSLGARGNYGYTF
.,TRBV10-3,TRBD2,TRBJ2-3,TGTGCCATCAAAGCGGGGGGGCCCACAGATACGCAGTATTTT,CAIKAGGPTDTQYF
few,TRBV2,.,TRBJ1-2,TGCGCCGGGGAGGGGCTTCACTATGGCTACACCTTC,CAGEGLHYGYTF
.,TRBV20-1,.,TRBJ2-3,TGCAGTGCCGCCCTTTTGGACCGAGGGTATTTT,CSAALLDRGYF
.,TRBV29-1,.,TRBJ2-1,TGCAGTGACAGGTCATATCCTACGAATGAGCAGTTCTTC,CSDRSYPTNEQFF
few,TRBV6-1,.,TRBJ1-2,TGTGCCAGCAGTCCTCGGGGATTGAAGGGCTACACCTTC,CASSPRGLKGYTF
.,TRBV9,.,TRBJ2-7,TGTGCCAGCAGCGTAGCGGCAGGGGATCTCTACGAGCAGTACTTC,CASSVAAGDLYEQYF
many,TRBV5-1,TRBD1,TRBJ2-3,TGCGCCAGCAGCGAGGGGGCCCCGTCGACTACGCAGTATTTT,CASSEGAPSTTQYF
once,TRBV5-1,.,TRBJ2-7,TGCGCCAGCAGCTTGTCCTCCGGAGGCCCCTACGAGCAGTACTTC,CASSLSSGGPYEQYF
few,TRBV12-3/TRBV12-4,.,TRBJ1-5,TGTGCCAGCAGTTGGCGGCAGAACGGGCAGCCCCAGCATTTT,CASSWRQNGQPQHF
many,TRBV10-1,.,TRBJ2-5,TGCGCCAGCAGTGAGTCGTCGGGCCGAGAGACCCAGTACTTC,CASSESSGRETQYF
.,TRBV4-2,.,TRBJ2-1,TGTGCCAGCAGCCAAGGGACTTCGAATGATGAGCAGTTCTTC,CASSQGTSNDEQFF
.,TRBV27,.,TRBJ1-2,TGTGCCAGCAGTTTGCACGGATCTAACTATGGCTACACCTTC,CASSLHGSNYGYTF
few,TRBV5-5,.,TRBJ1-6,TGTGCCAGCAGCTTGGCTGGGTCTAATTCACCCCTCCACTTT,CASSLAGSNSPLHF
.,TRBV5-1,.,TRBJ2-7,TGCGCCAGCAGCCTAGCCCCGACGACGAGCTCCTACGAGCAGTACTTC,CASSLAPTTSSYEQYF
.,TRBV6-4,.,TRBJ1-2,TGTGCCAGCAGTGACTCATGGACCGGCCGCTACACCTTC,CASSDSWTGRYTF
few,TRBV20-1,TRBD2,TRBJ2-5,TGCAGTGCTAGGATCCTAGCGGTAGAAGAGACCCAGTACTTC,CSARILAVEETQYF
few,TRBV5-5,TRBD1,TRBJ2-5,TGTGCCAGCAGGGCCGGGACAGGTGGAAAGACCCAGTACTTC,CASRAGTGGKTQYF
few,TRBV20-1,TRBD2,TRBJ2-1,TGCAGTGCTAGAGATAGGACTAGCTGGGATGAGCAGTTCTTC,CSARDRTSWDEQFF
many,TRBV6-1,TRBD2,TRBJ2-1,TGTGCCAGTCGAAGCGGGGGGGCGATTGGTGAGCAGTTCTTC,CASRSGGAIGEQFF
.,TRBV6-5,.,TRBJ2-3,TGTGCCAGCAGTTACGTCAGTAGCACAGATACGCAGTATTTT,CASSYVSSTDTQYF
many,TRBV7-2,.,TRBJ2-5,TGTGCCAGCAGCCGCGGACTGACTTTTAAAGAGACCCAGTACTTC,CASSRGLTFKETQYF
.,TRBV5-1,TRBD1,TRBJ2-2,TGCGCCAGCAGCTTCCGGGTTCGACAGGGCCGGACCGGGGAGCTGTTTTTT,CASSFRVRQGRTGELFF
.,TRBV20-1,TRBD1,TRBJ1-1,TGCAGTGCTAGAGGAAAACCAGGGGGAAACACTGAAGCTTTCTTT,CSARGKPGGNTEAFF
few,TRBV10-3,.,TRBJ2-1,TGTGCCACCCGACTGGAGGTCTACAATGAGCAGTTCTTC,CATRLEVYNEQFF
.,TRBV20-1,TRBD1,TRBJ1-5,TGCAGTGCTAGCGTGCAGGGGGATCAGCCCCAGCATTTT,CSASVQGDQPQHF
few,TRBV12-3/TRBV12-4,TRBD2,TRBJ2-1,TGTGCCAGCAGTTTAGGCCCTTCGTCGGGAGGGACGCGGGAGCAGTTCTTC,CASSLGPSSGGTREQFF
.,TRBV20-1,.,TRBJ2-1,TGCAGTGCTAGTTCCCGGGGGGAGCAGTTCTTC,CSASSRGEQFF
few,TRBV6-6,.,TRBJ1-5,TGTGCCAGCAATCCTGTTGGGGCTGGGCCCCAGCATTTT,CASNPVGAGPQHF
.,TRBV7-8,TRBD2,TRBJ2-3,TGTGCCAGCAGCTTAGGGGTACTAGCGGTTACAGATACGCAGTATTTT,CASSLGVLAVTDTQYF
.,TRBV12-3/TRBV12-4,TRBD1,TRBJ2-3,TGTGCCAGCAGATCCGGACAGGCGATGGGGACAGATACGCAGTATTTT,CASRSGQAMGTDTQYF